The source of this T cell receptor beta chain is a study of identifying expanded T cells in peripheral blood. Study conclusions and caveats: Two-week clone count variance significantly increased as total template count grew.

Clones were read by immunoSEQ multiplex PCR, and TCRdb kept only the in-frame ones, dropping some. The sample yields about 50,000 clones, about 83% seen once. This CDR3 region has 15 residues. CDR1 and CDR2 (germline): GTSNPN, SVGIG (reference sequence). Losses at the gene ends were 0 bases for V and 6 bases for J; bases not matched to a gene: 8. No infections or other immune events were documented during collection. As for this clone: Its antigen is as yet unknown.

The rearrangement links TRBV30 to TRBJ2-5, with 9 bases identical to TRBD2. The material sequenced was blood. The sequence came from a person aged 18 to 75 in good health. The CDR3 loop is CAWSVPLAGLKTQYF. DNA of the CDR3: TGTGCCTGGAGTGTTCCGCTAGCGGGATTGAAGACCCAGTACTTC.